This passage covers 15 T cell receptor beta chains from one sample sequenced in a study of shared clonotypes between healthy human individuals. Data came from immunoSEQ multiplex PCR; TCRdb stores just in-frame clones and leaves some out. The sample has millions of clones, about 92% seen once; the top ten hold roughly 1.8%. The naive CD8 subset, CD45RO-negative cells positively selected for CCR7, excluded terminally differentiated effector memory CD45RA+ cells. The sequenced sample was naive CD8+ T cells from PBMCs. Receptor source: a man aged 18 to 30 in good health. Some clones in this sample may be carry-over from other donors' samples.

The chain has TRBV28 and TRBJ1-5; 7 bases are shared with TRBD1. Germline CDR1 MDHEN, CDR2 SYDVKM. V lost 3 bases, J lost 7 bases, and 6 bases stayed unmatched. CDR3 length: 14 residues. The CDR3 DNA follows: TGTGCCAGCAGTTTTATACAGGGGAGGCAGCCCCAGCATTTT. Translation gives CASSFIQGRQPQHF. The whole variable domain, remainder taken from reference TRBV28 and TRBJ1-5, is DVKVTQSSRYLVKRTGEKVFLECVQDMDHENMFWYRQDPGLGLRLIYFSYDVKMKEKGDIPEGYSVSREKKERFSLILESASTNQTSMYLCASSFIQGRQPQHFGDGTRLSIL.

V and J are TRBV27 and TRBJ2-7; 10 bases agree with TRBD1. Germline lookup yields CDR1 MNHEY and CDR2 SMNVEV (reference sequence). The CDR3 spans 15 residues. J lost 6 bases, V lost 5 bases, and 10 bases had no gene match. CDR3 in DNA: TGTGCCAGCAGTCCCCTCCCGGGACAGGGGCCCGAGCAGTACTTC. It codes for CASSPLPGQGPEQYF.

This clone showed up just a few times. The gene calls are TRBV11-2 and TRBJ1-4, with a tentative D call TRBD1 (6 bases). V was clipped by 6 bases and J by 11 bases, with 7 bases between them. This CDR3 is 10 amino acids long. Germline V gene lookup returns CDR1 SGHAT and CDR2 FQNNGV. CDR3 nucleotides: TGTGCCAGCAGAGGGGGGAAACTGTTTTTT. It encodes CASRGGKLFF.

Remarks on this clone: This sample also contains other DNA sequences that code for the same CDR3. The chain combines TRBV7-9 with TRBJ2-7; D is ambiguous. The germline V gene has CDR1 SEHNR and CDR2 FQNEAQ (reference sequence). This CDR3 has 12 amino acids. Trimming removed 5 bases from V and 5 bases from J, with 10 bases in between. This CDR3 is CASSLLLDEQYF. CDR3 DNA: TGTGCCAGCAGCCTCCTGTTGGACGAGCAGTACTTC. Full variable domain (outside the CDR3, taken from reference TRBV7-9 and TRBJ2-7): DTGVSQNPRHKITKRGQNVTFRCDPISEHNRLYWYRQTLGQGPEFLTYFQNEAQLEKSRLLSDRFSAERPKGSFSTLEIQRTEQGDSAMYLCASSLLLDEQYFGPGTRLTVT.

This chain joins TRBV6-5 and TRBJ2-1, with 11 bases identical to TRBD2. Germline CDR1 MNHEY, CDR2 SVGAGI. V was clipped by 4 bases and J by 1 base; unmatched bases: 3. The CDR3 loop spans 16 amino acids. Written as DNA, the CDR3 is TGTGCCAGCAGTTTTCGGACTAGCGGGTCCTACAATGAGCAGTTCTTC. Its translation: CASSFRTSGSYNEQFF.

The chain employs TRBV7-2 and TRBJ2-6, with D unclear. V was cut by 2 bases and J by 3 bases, with 5 bases left in between. The CDR3 has 14 residues. Germline CDR1 SGHTA, CDR2 FQGNSA. CDR3 DNA sequence: TGTGCCAGCAGCTTATTGGATGGGGCCAACGTCCTGACTTTC. Its protein product is CASSLLDGANVLTF.

V gene TRBV6-1 combines with J gene TRBJ2-7; D is ambiguous. Deletions cut 6 bases from V and 6 bases from J, with 12 bases between. Germline V gene sequence: CDR1 MNHNS, CDR2 SASEGT. The CDR3 has 12 residues. CDR3 coding DNA: TGTGCCAGCAGCCGCCACGGCGGCGAGCAGTACTTC. It translates to CASSRHGGEQYF.

V and J are TRBV28 and TRBJ2-5, with D possibly TRBD2 on 5 matching bases. Germline V gene lookup returns CDR1 MDHEN and CDR2 SYDVKM. Trimming pared 5 bases from V and 2 bases from J, leaving 18 bases between. The length of the CDR3 is 16 residues. The CDR3: CASSTPGRNEQETQYF. The CDR3 DNA sequence: TGTGCCAGCAGTACCCCGGGGAGAAACGAACAAGAGACCCAGTACTTC.

CDR3 residues: CASSWMGGPGEAFF. Here the CDR3 DNA reads TGTGCCAGCAGTTGGATGGGGGGCCCGGGTGAAGCTTTCTTT. This chain connects TRBV27 to TRBJ1-1, with TRBD1 as a possible D gene (6 bases). Germline-derived CDR1 and CDR2 are MNHEY and SMNVEV (reference sequence). CDR3 length: 14 amino acids. Trimming pared 4 bases from V and 7 bases from J, leaving 16 bases between.

The V call is TRBV7-3, the J call TRBJ1-1; D is unclear. The ends were cut back, 1 base at V and 7 bases at J, with 10 bases in the middle. This CDR3 has 13 amino acids. Per the germline V gene, CDR1 is SGHTA and CDR2 is FQGTGA. CDR3 in DNA: TGTGCCAGCAGCTTAATGGGTGGGGTTGAAGCTTTCTTT. Its translation is CASSLMGGVEAFF.

About this clone itself: The same CDR3 arises from other DNA sequences in this sample as well. J is TRBJ2-7 and V is TRBV7-8; D gene unclear. The CDR3 totals 12 residues. The germline V and J ends were trimmed by 5 bases and 4 bases, with 9 bases remaining between them. Per germline, CDR1 SGHVS and CDR2 FQNEAQ. CDR3 sequence reads: CASSPDGYEQYF. The CDR3 bases are TGTGCCAGCAGCCCAGACGGTTACGAGCAGTACTTC.

This chain connects TRBV4-1 to TRBJ2-7; tentatively, D is TRBD2 (5 bases). The CDR3 loop spans 13 amino acids. Trimming removed 2 bases from V and 3 bases from J, with 8 bases in between. Germline loops: CDR1 MGHRA, CDR2 YSYEKL. CDR3 amino acids: CASSQFAGYEQYF. The CDR3 coding sequence is TGCGCCAGCAGCCAATTTGCGGGCTACGAGCAGTACTTC.

The chain has TRBV5-4 and TRBJ2-1; tentative D call: TRBD1 (6 bases). V gave up 2 bases and J gave up 4 bases, with 13 bases separating them. CDR3 size: 15 residues. Germline assignment: CDR1 SGHNT and CDR2 YYREEE (reference sequence). The CDR3 here is CASSLGQGMYNEQFF. The CDR3 DNA reads as TGTGCCAGCAGCTTAGGGCAGGGGATGTACAATGAGCAGTTCTTC.

The genes are TRBV19 and TRBJ2-7, with D possibly being TRBD2 (5 bases). The CDR3 consists of 15 residues. Germline CDR1 reads LNHDA; CDR2 reads SQIVND (reference sequence). Trimming cost V 6 bases and J 0 bases, with 15 bases left between them. The CDR3 is CASSLSGLASYEQYF. The CDR3 DNA sequence: TGTGCCAGTAGCCTGTCAGGCCTAGCCTCCTACGAGCAGTACTTC.

The chain links TRBV28 to TRBJ1-5; 7 bases agree with TRBD1. V lost 5 bases, J lost 3 bases, and 13 bases stayed unmatched. This CDR3 is 17 amino acids long. The germline V gene encodes CDR1 MDHEN and CDR2 SYDVKM. CDR3 nucleotide sequence: TGTGCCAGCAGTGCCTTGCCCCGGGACAGCTTCAATCAGCCCCAGCATTTT. Translating gives CASSALPRDSFNQPQHF.